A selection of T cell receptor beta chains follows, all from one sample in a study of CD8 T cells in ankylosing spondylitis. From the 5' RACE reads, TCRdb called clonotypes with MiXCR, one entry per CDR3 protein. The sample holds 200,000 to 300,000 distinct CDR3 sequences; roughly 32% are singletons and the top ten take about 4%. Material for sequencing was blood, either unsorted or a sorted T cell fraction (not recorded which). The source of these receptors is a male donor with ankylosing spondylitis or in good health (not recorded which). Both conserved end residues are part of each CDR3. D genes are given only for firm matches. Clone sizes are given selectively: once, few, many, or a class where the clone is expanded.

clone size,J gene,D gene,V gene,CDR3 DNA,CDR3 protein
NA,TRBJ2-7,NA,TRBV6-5,TGTGCCAGCAGTTACTCGACCGTCTACGAGCAGTACTTC,CASSYSTVYEQYF
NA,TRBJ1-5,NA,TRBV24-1,TGTGCCACCTCGCGTGCAGGCGCTAGCAATCAGCCCCAGCATTTT,CATSRAGASNQPQHF
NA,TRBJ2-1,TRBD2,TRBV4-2,TGTGCCAGCAGCCATCGGCGGGGGGCGATCTACAATGAGCAGTTCTTC,CASSHRRGAIYNEQFF
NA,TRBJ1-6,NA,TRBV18,TGTGCCAGCTCACCTCTAGAAGGAGGGTCACCCCTCCACTTT,CASSPLEGGSPLHF
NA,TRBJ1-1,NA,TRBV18,TGTGCCAGCTCACCAGTTAGCAGGAACACTGAAGCTTTCTTT,CASSPVSRNTEAFF
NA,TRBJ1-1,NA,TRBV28,TGTGCCAGCAGTTTACTAGGGGTAACTGAAGCTTTCTTT,CASSLLGVTEAFF
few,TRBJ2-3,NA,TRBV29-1,TGCAGCGCGCAAGACAGTCTGGATACGCAGTATTTT,CSAQDSLDTQYF
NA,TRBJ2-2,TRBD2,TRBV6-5,TGTGCCAGCAGTTACTCGAAGCGGGGGGGAAACGGGGAGCTGTTTTTT,CASSYSKRGGNGELFF
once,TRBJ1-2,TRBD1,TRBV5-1,TGCGCCAGCAGCTTGGGAAGGGGGCTCTATGGCTACACCTTC,CASSLGRGLYGYTF
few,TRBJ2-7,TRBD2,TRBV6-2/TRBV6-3,TGTGCCAGCAGTTATCCAAACCGAGCAGGACTAGCGGGGGGGCTCTGCGAGCAGTACTTC,CASSYPNRAGLAGGLCEQYF
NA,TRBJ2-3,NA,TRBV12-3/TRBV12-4,TGTGCCAGCAGGGAAGGGGGTACGCAGTATTTT,CASREGGTQYF
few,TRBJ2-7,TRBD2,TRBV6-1,TGTGCCAGCAGCGAGACTAGCGACTACGAGCAGTACTTC,CASSETSDYEQYF
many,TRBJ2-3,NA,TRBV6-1,TGCGCCAGCAGCCCCACGGCAAGCACAGATACGCAGTATTTT,CASSPTASTDTQYF
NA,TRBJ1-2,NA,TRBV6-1,TGTGCCAGCAGTGAACATCAAGCTAACTATGGCTACACCTTC,CASSEHQANYGYTF
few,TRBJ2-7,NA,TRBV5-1,TGCGCCAGCAGCGTACTACCGTGGAAAGGGACCCCAGTGCAGCAGTACTTC,CASSVLPWKGTPVQQYF
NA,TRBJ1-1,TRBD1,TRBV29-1,TGCAGCGTCGTCCCGGGACAGGGGACGAACACTGAAGCTTTCTTT,CSVVPGQGTNTEAFF
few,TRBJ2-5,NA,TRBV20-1,TGCAGTGCTAACTTGGTGGTCGGGGAGACCCAGTACTTC,CSANLVVGETQYF
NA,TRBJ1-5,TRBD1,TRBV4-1,TGCGCCAGCAGCCTAACAGGGGCCCCCTCCCGCCCCCAGCATTTT,CASSLTGAPSRPQHF
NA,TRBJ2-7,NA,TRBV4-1,TGCGCCAGCAGCCGAGTGGGAGAAGGACACAAAGACTACGAGCAGTACTTC,CASSRVGEGHKDYEQYF
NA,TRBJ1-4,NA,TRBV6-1,TGTGCCAGCAGTCGACAGCCAACCACTGAAAAACTGTTTTTT,CASSRQPTTEKLFF
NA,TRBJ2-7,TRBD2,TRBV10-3,TGTGCCACGGGAGGACACCCGTCCGGGTCCGAGCAGTACTTC,CATGGHPSGSEQYF
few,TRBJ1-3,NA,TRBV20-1,TGCAGTGCTAGGCAAGATATCCCGAACACCATATATTTT,CSARQDIPNTIYF
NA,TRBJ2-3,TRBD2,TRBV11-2,TGTGCCAGCAGCTTAGATGGGGAGGGACTAGCACAAGATACGCAGTATTTT,CASSLDGEGLAQDTQYF
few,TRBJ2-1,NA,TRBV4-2,TGTGCCAGCAGCCAGGTCCTAGACGGTGAGCAGTTCTTC,CASSQVLDGEQFF
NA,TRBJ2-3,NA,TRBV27,TGTGCCAGCAGTTTCGGAAGGCCCACAGATACGCAGTATTTT,CASSFGRPTDTQYF
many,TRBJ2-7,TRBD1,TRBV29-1,TGCAGCGTTGAACTACAGGGGGCCTACGAGCAGTACTTC,CSVELQGAYEQYF
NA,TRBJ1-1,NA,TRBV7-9,TGTGCCAGCAGCTTAAGGCCAGGGGTAACTGAAGCTTTCTTT,CASSLRPGVTEAFF
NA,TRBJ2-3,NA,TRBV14,TGTGCCAGCAGCCATTACCAGGGTTATACGCAGTATTTT,CASSHYQGYTQYF
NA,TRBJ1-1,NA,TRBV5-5,TGTGCCAGCAGAAGGACGGAGGGTACGAACACTGAAGCTTTCTTT,CASRRTEGTNTEAFF
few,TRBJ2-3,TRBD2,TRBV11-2,TGTGCCAGCAGCCCTCTAGCGGGGGCCTGGAATACGCAGTATTTT,CASSPLAGAWNTQYF
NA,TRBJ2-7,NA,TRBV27,TGTGCCAGCTTCGACCGAAGCTCCTACGAGCAGTACTTC,CASFDRSSYEQYF
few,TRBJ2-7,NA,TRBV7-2,TGTGCCAGCAGCCCAACCGGGGTGGTTTACGAGCAGTACTTC,CASSPTGVVYEQYF
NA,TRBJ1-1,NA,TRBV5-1,TGCGCCAGCAGCCTAGGGCAGCGGGACACTGAAGCTTTCTTT,CASSLGQRDTEAFF
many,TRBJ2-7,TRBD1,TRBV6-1,TGTGCCAGCAGTAAAACAGGGGCGTCCCCCATCGAGCAGTACTTC,CASSKTGASPIEQYF
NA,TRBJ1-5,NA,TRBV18,TGTGCCAGCTCACCAGACGGGGTAAGCAATCAGCCCCAGCATTTT,CASSPDGVSNQPQHF
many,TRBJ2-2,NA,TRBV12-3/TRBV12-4,TGTGCCAGCAGACCCTTCGGACAGAACACCGGGGAGCTGTTTTTT,CASRPFGQNTGELFF
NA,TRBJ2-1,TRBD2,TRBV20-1,TGCAGTGCTAGGGGTTTTTTGGGTGGGAGTAGCGGGGGGGCCTACAATGAGCAGTTCTTC,CSARGFLGGSSGGAYNEQFF
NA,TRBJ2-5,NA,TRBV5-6,TGTGCCAGCAGCTTGGATCGGTTTGCGGGGGAGACCCAGTACTTC,CASSLDRFAGETQYF
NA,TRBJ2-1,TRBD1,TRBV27,TGTGCCAGCAGTTTAGGGACAGCGCGCAATGAGCAGTTCTTC,CASSLGTARNEQFF
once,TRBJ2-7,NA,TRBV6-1,TGTGCCAGCAGTGAAGACCGTTTTATTGTCGAGCAGTACTTC,CASSEDRFIVEQYF
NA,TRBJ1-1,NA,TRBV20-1,TGCAGTGCTAGAGCGAGTGCACCCCGGCAGAACACTGAAGCTTTCTTT,CSARASAPRQNTEAFF
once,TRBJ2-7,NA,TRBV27,TGTGCCAGCAGTCCCCGAGCACTAAGCTACGAGCAGTACTTC,CASSPRALSYEQYF
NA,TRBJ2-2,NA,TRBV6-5,TGTGCCAGCAGTTACGGGCGGGTCGGCGGGGAGCTGTTTTTT,CASSYGRVGGELFF
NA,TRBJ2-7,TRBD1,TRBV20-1,TGCAGTGCTGCAGGGGACAGACCGAGCTCCTACGAGCAGTACTTC,CSAAGDRPSSYEQYF
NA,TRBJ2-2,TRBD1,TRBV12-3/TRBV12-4,TGTGCCAGCAGCGGACAGGGGGCGCGTGACGGGGAGCTGTTTTTT,CASSGQGARDGELFF
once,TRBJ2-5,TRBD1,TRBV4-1,TGCGCCAGCAGCCAAATACAGGGGGCTAGGGGAGAGACCCAGTACTTC,CASSQIQGARGETQYF
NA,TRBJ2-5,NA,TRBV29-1,TGCAGCGTTCGGGGCGGGGAGTACCAAGAGACCCAGTACTTC,CSVRGGEYQETQYF
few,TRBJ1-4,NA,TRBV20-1,TGCAGTGCTAGAGATAAGGCGGGACCCTTTATTGATGAAAAACTGTTTTTT,CSARDKAGPFIDEKLFF
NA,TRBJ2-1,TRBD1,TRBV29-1,TGCAGCGTCGGCCCGGTAAAGGACAGGGGTCTAAGCGATGAGCAGTTCTTC,CSVGPVKDRGLSDEQFF
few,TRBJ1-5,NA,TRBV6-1,TGTGCCAGCAGTGACCGACGGAATCAGCCCCAGCATTTT,CASSDRRNQPQHF
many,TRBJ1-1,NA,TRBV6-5,TGTGCCAGCAGTTTTAATACGGACGGAAACACTGAAGCTTTCTTT,CASSFNTDGNTEAFF
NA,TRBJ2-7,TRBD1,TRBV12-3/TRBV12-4,TGTGCCAGCAGCGGGACAGACTCCTACGAGCAGTACTTC,CASSGTDSYEQYF
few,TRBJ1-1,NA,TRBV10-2,TGCGCCAGCAGTGAGACGCATGGGGACACTGAAGCTTTCTTT,CASSETHGDTEAFF
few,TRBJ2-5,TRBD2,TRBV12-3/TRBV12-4,TGTGCCAGCTTCTCTAGCGGGGGACCCGGGATCCAGTACTTC,CASFSSGGPGIQYF